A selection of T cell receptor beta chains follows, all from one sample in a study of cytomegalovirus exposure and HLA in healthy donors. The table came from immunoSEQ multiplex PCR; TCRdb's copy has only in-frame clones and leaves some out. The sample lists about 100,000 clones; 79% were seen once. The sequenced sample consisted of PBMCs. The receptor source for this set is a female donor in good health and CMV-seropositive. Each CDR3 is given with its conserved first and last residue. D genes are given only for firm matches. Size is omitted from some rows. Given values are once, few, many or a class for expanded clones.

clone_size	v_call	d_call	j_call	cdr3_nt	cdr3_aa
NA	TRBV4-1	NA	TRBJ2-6	TGCGCCAGCAGCCAACCCCTCAGCCGGGACATAAGATCTGGGGCCAACGTCCTGACTTTC	CASSQPLSRDIRSGANVLTF
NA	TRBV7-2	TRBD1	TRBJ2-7	TGTGCCAGCAGCGTAGACAGGGTTGCCTCTACGAGCCAGTACTTC	CASSVDRVASTSQYF
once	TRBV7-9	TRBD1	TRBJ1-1	TGTTCCAGCAGCGCGGGACAGCAGAACACTGAAGCTTTCTTT	CSSSAGQQNTEAFF
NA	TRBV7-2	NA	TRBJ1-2	TGTGCCAGCAGCTTGAAGCCTAACTATGGCTACACCTTC	CASSLKPNYGYTF
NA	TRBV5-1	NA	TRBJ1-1	TGCGCCAGCAGCTCGGGACTGCGGAACACTGAAGCTTTCTTT	CASSSGLRNTEAFF
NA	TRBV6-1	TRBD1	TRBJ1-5	TGTGCCAGCACCTGGGACAGGGGGAGCAATCAGCCCCAGCATTTT	CASTWDRGSNQPQHF
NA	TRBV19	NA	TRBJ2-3	TGTGCCAGTAGTCAAGGACGTGGCAGGGCCACAGATACGCAGTATTTT	CASSQGRGRATDTQYF
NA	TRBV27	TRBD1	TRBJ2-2	TGTGCCAGCAGTACTCGACAGGGGTTGGGGACCGGGGAGCTGTTTTTT	CASSTRQGLGTGELFF
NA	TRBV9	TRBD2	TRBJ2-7	TGTGCCAGCAGCGGGAGACCCCACGGGGACTACTACGAGCAGTACTTC	CASSGRPHGDYYEQYF
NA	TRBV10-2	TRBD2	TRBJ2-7	TGCGCCAGCAGTGAGACAGGGACTAGAACCTACGAGCAGTACTTC	CASSETGTRTYEQYF
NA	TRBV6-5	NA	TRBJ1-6	TGTGCCAGCAGTTACGTAACAGGGAGATTGGGTTCACCCCTCCACTTT	CASSYVTGRLGSPLHF
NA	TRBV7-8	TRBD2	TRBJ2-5	TGTGCCAGCAGCTTCCTAGCGGGGGGGTCTTCCCAGTACTTC	CASSFLAGGSSQYF
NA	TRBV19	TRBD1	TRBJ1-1	TGTGCCAGTAGGGGACAGGCGAACACTGAAGCTTTCTTT	CASRGQANTEAFF
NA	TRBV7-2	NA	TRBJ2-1	TGTGCCAGCAGCCCCCAAAGGTACGGGTCTTGGGAGCAGTTCTTC	CASSPQRYGSWEQFF
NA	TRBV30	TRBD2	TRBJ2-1	TGTGCCTGGAGTGGACTAGCGGGATACAATGAGCAGTTCTTC	CAWSGLAGYNEQFF
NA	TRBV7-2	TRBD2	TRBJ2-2	TGTGCCAGCAGTAGACTAGCGGGGGTCGCCGGGGAGCTGTTTTTT	CASSRLAGVAGELFF
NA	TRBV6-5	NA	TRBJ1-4	TGTGCCAGCAGTTACTCGAGGGTGGCGGCTAATGAAAAACTGTTTTTT	CASSYSRVAANEKLFF
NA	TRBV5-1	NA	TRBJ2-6	TGCGCCAGCAGCTTGGCCCGCGGCTCCTCTGGGGCCAACGTCCTGACTTTC	CASSLARGSSGANVLTF
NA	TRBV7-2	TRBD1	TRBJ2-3	TGTGCCAGCAGCCCCGTGGCAGGGGGAGTGGATACGCAGTATTTT	CASSPVAGGVDTQYF
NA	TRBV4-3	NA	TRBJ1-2	TGCGCCAGCAGCCAAGATGGAGGGGGCTACACCTTC	CASSQDGGGYTF
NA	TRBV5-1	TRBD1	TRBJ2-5	TGCGCCAGCAGCTCTCGACAGGGGGCGGGGGAGACCCAGTACTTC	CASSSRQGAGETQYF
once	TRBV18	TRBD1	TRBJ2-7	TGTGCCAGCTCACCGAATCCTATGACAGGGATCGGCGAGCAGTACTTC	CASSPNPMTGIGEQYF
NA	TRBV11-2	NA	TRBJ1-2	TGTGCCAGCAGCGGGGAGGTAGCAGGCTATGGCTACACCTTC	CASSGEVAGYGYTF
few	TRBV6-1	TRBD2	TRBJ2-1	TGTGCCAGCAGTGAACGGATAGCGGGAGGTGATGAGCAGTTCTTC	CASSERIAGGDEQFF
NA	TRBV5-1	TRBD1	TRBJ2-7	TGCGCCAGCAGCTTGGACCAGAACAGGGGCCTCAACGAGCAGTACTTC	CASSLDQNRGLNEQYF
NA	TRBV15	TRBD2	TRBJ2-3	TGTGCCACCAGCAAGGGACTAGCGGGGGTGGGCACAGATACGCAGTATTTT	CATSKGLAGVGTDTQYF
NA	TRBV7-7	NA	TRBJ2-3	TGTGCCAGCAGCCCAGGGCTGGGGTCCGGGGATACGCAGTATTTT	CASSPGLGSGDTQYF
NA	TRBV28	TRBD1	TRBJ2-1	TGTGCCACTTTATTCGGACAGGCCCACAATGAGCAGTTCTTC	CATLFGQAHNEQFF
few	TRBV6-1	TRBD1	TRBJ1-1	TGTGCCAGCAGTGAGCAACAGGGGCGCGCTTTCTTT	CASSEQQGRAFF
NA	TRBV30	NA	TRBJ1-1	TGTGCCTGGTCCCTCGGAGGTATCCTCGCTTTCTTT	CAWSLGGILAFF
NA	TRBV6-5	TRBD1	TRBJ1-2	TGTGCCAGCAGCCGCCCAGGGGGCTTCTATGGCTACACCTTC	CASSRPGGFYGYTF
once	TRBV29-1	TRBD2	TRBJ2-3	TGCAGCGCCCTACTAGCGGGGAGCACAGATACGCAGTATTTT	CSALLAGSTDTQYF
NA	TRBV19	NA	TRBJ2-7	TGTGCCAGTAGTATATCGAGGGCGGGCGAGCAGTACTTC	CASSISRAGEQYF
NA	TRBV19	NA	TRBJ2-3	TGTGCCAGTAGCTTTACAGTAACAGATACGCAGTATTTT	CASSFTVTDTQYF
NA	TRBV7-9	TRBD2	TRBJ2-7	TGTGCCAGCAGCTCCTCGACTAGCGGGAGTAAAGTGAACTTC	CASSSSTSGSKVNF
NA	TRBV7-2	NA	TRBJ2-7	TGTGCCAGCAGCTTGTCCGCGGGTCAATTCGAGCAGTACTTC	CASSLSAGQFEQYF
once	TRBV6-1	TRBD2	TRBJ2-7	TGTGCCAGCAGTGAAGCAGCGGGAGCTCCTTCGAGAGAGCAGTACTTC	CASSEAAGAPSREQYF
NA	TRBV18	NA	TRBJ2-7	TGTGCCAGCTCACCCCAACAGAGCTATAGCTCCTACGAGCAGTACTTC	CASSPQQSYSSYEQYF
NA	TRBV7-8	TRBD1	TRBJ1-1	TGTGCCAGCAGCTTAAGATGGGGACAGGGTAGGATGAACACTGAAGCTTTCTTT	CASSLRWGQGRMNTEAFF
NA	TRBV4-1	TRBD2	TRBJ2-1	TGCGCCAGCAGCCACCCGACTAGCGGAGCACCTTACAATGAGCAGTTCTTC	CASSHPTSGAPYNEQFF
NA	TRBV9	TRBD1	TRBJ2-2	TGTGCCAGCAGCGCACAGGGGGAGATCGGCGGGGAGCTGTTTTTT	CASSAQGEIGGELFF
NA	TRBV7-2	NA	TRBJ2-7	TGTGCCAGCAGCGACAAGGGGGAGCAGTACTTC	CASSDKGEQYF
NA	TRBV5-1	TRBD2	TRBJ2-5	TGCGCCAGCAGCTACGGACTAGCGGGATATCAAGAGACCCAGTACTTC	CASSYGLAGYQETQYF
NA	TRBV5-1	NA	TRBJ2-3	TGCGCCAGCAGCTCGGGTGCAGATACGCAGTATTTT	CASSSGADTQYF
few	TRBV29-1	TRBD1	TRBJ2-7	TGCAGCGTTGTAGGGACAGTTTACGAGCAGTACTTC	CSVVGTVYEQYF
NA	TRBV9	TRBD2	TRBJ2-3	TGTGCCAGCAGCGCGGGGGGTCGCGGATCTGATACGCAGTATTTT	CASSAGGRGSDTQYF
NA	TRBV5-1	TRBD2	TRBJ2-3	TGCGCCAGCAGCCCCGGGGGGACTAGCACAGATACGCAGTATTTT	CASSPGGTSTDTQYF
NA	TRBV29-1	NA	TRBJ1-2	TGCAGCGTTGTACCAAGACTGAACTATGGCTACACCTTC	CSVVPRLNYGYTF
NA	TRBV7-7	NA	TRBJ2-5	TGTGCCAGCAGCTTAGTTGGGGCTGAAGAGACCCAGTACTTC	CASSLVGAEETQYF
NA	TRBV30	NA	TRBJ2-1	TGTGCCTGGAGTCCCCGAGATGAGCAGTTCTTC	CAWSPRDEQFF
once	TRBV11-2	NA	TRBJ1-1	TGTGCCAGCAGCTTACAGGGGAACACTGAAGCTTTCTTT	CASSLQGNTEAFF